The 12 T cell receptor beta chains below were found in one sample sequenced in a study of T-cell memory formation after mild COVID-19. TCRdb reanalysed the 5' RACE reads using MiXCR and keeps one entry per CDR3 protein. The sample gives 550,000 to 600,000 distinct CDR3 sequences, approximately 15% of which show up once; less than 10% is in the top ten. Material: PBMCs or a T cell subset sorted from them (not recorded which). All receptors derive from an adult woman who had mild COVID-19 (a few samples of this study predate the infection). Cell type and time point are not known.

This clonotype was found a few times. The genes are TRBV6-2 or TRBV6-3 and TRBJ1-5; D unresolved. This CDR3 has 13 residues. Trimming cost V 8 bases and J 4 bases, with 12 bases left between them. The germline V gene has CDR1 MNHEY and CDR2 SVGEGT. CDR3 loop: CASSKHANQPQHF. CDR3 DNA sequence: TGTGCCAGCTCGAAGCACGCGAATCAGCCCCAGCATTTT.

This clonotype was seen only a few times. This chain connects TRBV5-1 to TRBJ1-3; no definite D call. This CDR3 region has 15 residues. V shed 4 bases and J shed 0 bases, with 11 bases lying between them. Germline CDR1 and CDR2: SGHRS and YFSETQ. The CDR3 DNA sequence: TGCGCCAGCAGCCGGGAGCGGAACTCTGGAAACACCATATATTTT. It encodes CASSRERNSGNTIYF.

The chain carries TRBV4-1 and TRBJ2-2; D might be TRBD2 (6 bases). Trimming shortened V by 0 bases and J by 3 bases, and 11 bases separated the two germline ends. The germline V gene encodes CDR1 MGHRA and CDR2 YSYEKL. This CDR3 contains 16 residues. The CDR3 spells CASSQETGEDTGELFF. CDR3 DNA sequence: TGCGCCAGCAGCCAAGAGACGGGGGAGGACACCGGGGAGCTGTTTTTT.

The chain joins TRBV6-5 to TRBJ2-5, with 9 bases aligning to TRBD2. V lost 5 bases and J lost 1; bases outside the gene matches: 5. The germline gives CDR1 MNHEY, CDR2 SVGAGI. CDR3 length equals 15 residues. The CDR3 DNA is TGTGCCAGCAGTCTACTAGCGGGTAGCCAAGAGACCCAGTACTTC. Its protein product is CASSLLAGSQETQYF.

This chain links TRBV3-1 with TRBJ1-2, with 8 bases fitting TRBD1. The CDR3 is made up of 16 amino acids. V was pared by 3 bases and J by 2 bases, with 8 bases of the junction left unmatched. Looked up from germline, CDR1 is LGHDT and CDR2 is YNNKEL (reference sequence). CDR3 bases: TGTGCCAGCAGCCACGTGGGGACAGGACCCAACTATGGCTACACCTTC. As protein: CASSHVGTGPNYGYTF.

This rearrangement joins TRBV15 to TRBJ1-5; the D is unclear. CDR1 LNHNV and CDR2 YYDKDF come from the germline V gene (reference sequence). Between the trimmed V and J ends, which lost 1 base and 3 bases, there was a span of 1 base. This CDR3 has 12 amino acids. The CDR3 sequence is CATSRANQPQHF. The DNA for the CDR3 is TGTGCCACCAGCAGAGCCAATCAGCCCCAGCATTTT.

This clonotype was observed a few times. The chain carries TRBV19 and TRBJ2-2; D uncertain. Per the germline V gene, CDR1 is LNHDA and CDR2 is SQIVND (reference sequence). The CDR3 spans 15 residues. Between the trimmed V and J ends, which lost 5 bases and 4 bases, there was a span of 14 bases. For the CDR3, the DNA is TGTGCCAGTAGTCCACAGATTCCGGGCACCGGGGAGCTGTTTTTT. It codes for CASSPQIPGTGELFF.

This clonotype appeared many times. The genes are TRBV3-1 and TRBJ1-2, with D unclear. This CDR3 is 13 amino acids long. CDR1 and CDR2 from the germline V gene are LGHDT and YNNKEL (reference sequence). Trimming stripped 5 bases from V and 2 bases from J, with 9 bases between. As DNA, the CDR3 is TGTGCCAGCAGCTCCCCCGGGAACTATGGCTACACCTTC. As protein: CASSSPGNYGYTF.

The chain is built from TRBV5-6 and TRBJ2-4, with TRBD1 matching over 9 bases. V lost 0 bases and J lost 2; bases outside the gene matches: 9. CDR1 is SGHDT, CDR2 YYEEEE, per germline. The CDR3 spans 18 residues. The CDR3 reads CASSLVPGQGEPKNIQYF. CDR3 DNA sequence: TGTGCCAGCAGCTTGGTCCCGGGACAGGGTGAGCCCAAAAACATTCAGTACTTC. The full variable domain, its missing parts supplied by reference TRBV5-6 and TRBJ2-4, is DAGVTQSPTHLIKTRGQQVTLRCSPKSGHDTVSWYQQALGQGPQFIFQYYEEEERQRGNFPDRFSGHQFPNYSSELNVNALLLGDSALYLCASSLVPGQGEPKNIQYFGAGTRLSVL.

The rearrangement links TRBV15 to TRBJ2-5, with 11 bases aligning to TRBD1. The CDR3 has 18 residues. V gave up 3 bases and J gave up 1 base; unmatched junction bases: 10. The germline gives CDR1 LNHNV, CDR2 YYDKDF (reference sequence). CDR3 nucleotides: TGTGCCACCAGCAGTCCTCCCGGGACAGGGGGTTTCCAAGAGACCCAGTACTTC. Its translation: CATSSPPGTGGFQETQYF.

The rearrangement joins TRBV19 to TRBJ2-7, with 7 positions matching TRBD1. V lost 4 bases, J lost 3 bases, and 3 bases stayed unmatched. The CDR3 loop spans 13 amino acids. Per germline, CDR1 LNHDA and CDR2 SQIVND (reference sequence). CDR3 loop: CASSKGQYYEQYF. The DNA of the CDR3 is TGTGCCAGTAGTAAGGGACAGTACTACGAGCAGTACTTC.

The gene calls are TRBV4-1 and TRBJ1-1, with TRBD1 matching over 7 bases. CDR3 length: 14 residues. V shed 4 bases and J 3 bases; nucleotides not matched to a gene: 5. Germline V gene sequence: CDR1 MGHRA, CDR2 YSYEKL. The CDR3 nucleotides read TGCGCCAGCAGCCGACAGGGAGAATACACTGAAGCTTTCTTT. Translating it yields CASSRQGEYTEAFF.